Below, 24 T cell receptor beta chains from the same sample are listed, as sequenced in a study of CXCR3-negative and CXCR3-positive naive CD8 T cells. Via 5' RACE with UMI labels, TRB cDNA libraries were prepared. TCRdb reanalyzed the 5' RACE reads and collapses them to one entry per CDR3 protein, without DNA. The sample holds over 55,000 distinct CDR3 sequences. Material for sequencing was memory CD8+ T cells from blood. These receptors originate from a human donor in good health. Some clones in this sample may be carry-over from other donors' samples.

V gene TRBV23-1 combines with J gene TRBJ1-5; absent DNA, TCRdb's TRBD1 call cannot be checked. TRBV23-1 counts as an open reading frame of uncertain function. The CDR3 totals 20 residues. The CDR3 loop is CASSQSKRTGGSSSNQPQHF.

The rearrangement uses TRBV4-1 and TRBJ2-1; as DNA is missing, the TRBD2 call by TCRdb cannot be tested. Per the germline V gene, CDR1 is MGHRA and CDR2 is YSYEKL. This CDR3 is 15 amino acids long. The CDR3 spells CASSQGRLAGAEQFF.

CDR3 sequence: CASSSTGLNTEAFF. J is TRBJ1-1 and V is TRBV5-1. CDR1 is SGHRS and CDR2 is YFSETQ in the germline V gene. This CDR3 comprises 14 residues.

This rearrangement joins TRBV6-4 to TRBJ2-2. The CDR3 runs 12 residues. Germline CDR1 is MRHNA and CDR2 is SNTAGT. The CDR3: CASSDSTGELFF.

The J gene is TRBJ1-1, the V gene TRBV29-1; TCRdb picks TRBD1, but there is no DNA to check that call. This CDR3 region has 15 residues. Germline V gene data show CDR1 as SQVTM and CDR2 as ANQGSEA. CDR3: CSVPEDRGGNTEAFF.

The genes are TRBV12-5 and TRBJ2-2; TCRdb reports TRBD1, a call that lacks DNA to check it against. The CDR3 loop spans 15 amino acids. The germline gives CDR1 LGHNT, CDR2 FRNRAP. CDR3 amino acids: CASAPGGDYTGELFF.

The chain has TRBV11-3 and TRBJ1-1. Per the germline V gene, CDR1 is SGHNT and CDR2 is YENEEA. The CDR3 spans 14 residues. The CDR3 loop reads CASSFHQGNTEAFF.

V and J are TRBV7-6 and TRBJ2-7. There are 16 residues in the CDR3. Per the germline V gene, CDR1 is SGHVS and CDR2 is FNYEAQ. This chain's CDR3 is CASSLLHSQSSYEQYF.

The chain joins TRBV12-3 or TRBV12-4 to TRBJ2-7; the D gene TCRdb calls, TRBD2, cannot be checked with no DNA. The length of the CDR3 is 14 residues. CDR3 sequence reads: CASTPSGAAYEQYF.

The V gene is TRBV4-2, the J gene TRBJ2-7; TCRdb's D gene call, TRBD1, goes unchecked for lack of DNA. The CDR3 loop spans 16 amino acids. CDR1 is LGHNA, CDR2 YNFKEQ, per germline. The CDR3 protein is CASSQEGPGTNYEQYF.

The gene calls are TRBV5-1 and TRBJ1-1; the TRBD1 assignment by TCRdb is unverifiable without DNA. Per germline, CDR1 SGHRS and CDR2 YFSETQ. The CDR3 is made up of 17 amino acids. The CDR3 here is CASSLLGTHHLNTEAFF.

The J gene is TRBJ1-3, the V gene TRBV25-1. Per germline, CDR1 MGHDK and CDR2 SYGVNS. The CDR3 extends over 16 amino acids. CDR3 amino acids: CASSESYIWAGNTIYF.

The chain uses TRBV7-6 and TRBJ1-5; the D call from TCRdb, TRBD1, cannot be confirmed without DNA. Germline assignment: CDR1 SGHVS and CDR2 FNYEAQ. The CDR3 runs to 13 residues. CDR3: CASSPLGGQPQHF.

The rearrangement links TRBV29-1 to TRBJ2-1; TCRdb's assignment of TRBD1 cannot be checked, as there is no DNA. CDR1 and CDR2 from the germline V gene are SQVTM and ANQGSEA. The CDR3 extends over 12 amino acids. This CDR3 reads CSVEIGGNEQFF.

The chain recombines TRBV29-1 with TRBJ2-1; the TCRdb D gene call, TRBD2, has no DNA to confirm it. The CDR3 is 13 residues long. Germline CDR1 reads SQVTM; CDR2 reads ANQGSEA. The CDR3 protein is CSVVSGVGNEQFF.

The rearrangement joins TRBV12-3 or TRBV12-4 to TRBJ2-1. This CDR3 spans 11 amino acids. This CDR3 is CASSLGLEQFF.

The rearrangement joins TRBV20-1 to TRBJ1-5. There are 14 residues in the CDR3. Per the germline V gene, CDR1 is DFQATT and CDR2 is SNEGSKA (reference sequence). The CDR3 region is CSVSGLEGNQPQHF.

The CDR3 reads CSVEEAGQGAEEQFF. The V gene is TRBV29-1, the J gene TRBJ2-1; no DNA is available, so the TRBD1 call from TCRdb remains unchecked. Germline V gives CDR1 SQVTM, CDR2 ANQGSEA. This CDR3 is 15 amino acids long.

The chain has TRBV20-1 and TRBJ1-1. CDR1 is DFQATT and CDR2 is SNEGSKA in the germline V gene (reference sequence). This CDR3 has 13 residues. The CDR3 sequence: CSAWLAGPTEAFF.

This rearrangement joins TRBV7-2 to TRBJ2-1; without DNA, the TCRdb call of TRBD2 cannot be checked. Per germline, CDR1 SGHTA and CDR2 FQGNSA. The CDR3 is made up of 14 amino acids. The CDR3 sequence: CASSLALPPDEQFF.

V gene TRBV7-2 combines with J gene TRBJ2-7; TCRdb names TRBD2, which stays unverified in the absence of DNA. Germline V gene sequence: CDR1 SGHTA, CDR2 FQGNSA. The CDR3 is 16 amino acids. CDR3 sequence: CASSPSPSGLAYEQYF.

The chain carries TRBV29-1 and TRBJ2-7. The CDR3 has 12 residues. Germline-derived CDR1 and CDR2 are SQVTM and ANQGSEA. The CDR3 sequence: CSAKASSYEQYF.

The gene calls are TRBV9 and TRBJ2-3; TCRdb returns TRBD1, unconfirmable since there is no DNA. The CDR3 is 19 residues long. Per the germline V gene, CDR1 is SGDLS and CDR2 is YYNGEE. The CDR3 spells CASSVRPIVGGGETDTQYF.

The V and J genes are TRBV14 and TRBJ2-7; TCRdb outputs TRBD2, but without DNA this stays unchecked. This CDR3 has 15 amino acids. CDR1 and CDR2 (germline): SGHDN, FVKESK. CDR3 amino acids: CASSQETSGLYEQYF.